These 18 T cell receptor beta chains were sequenced from one sample in a study of cytomegalovirus exposure and HLA in healthy donors. PCR involved 60 Vbeta and 13 Jbeta primers. Here immunoSEQ multiplex PCR was the method, and the copy in TCRdb shows in-frame clones only, minus some. The data contain about 200,000 clones, around 87% of them singletons. Sequencing was done on a sample of PBMCs. The origin of the receptors is a man aged 25 to 45 in good health and CMV-seronegative.

The chain employs TRBV27 and TRBJ1-1; 12 bases agree with TRBD1. V gave up 8 bases and J gave up 2 bases; unmatched junction bases: 3. This CDR3 comprises 14 residues. The germline V gene encodes CDR1 MNHEY and CDR2 SMNVEV (reference sequence). The CDR3 bases are TGTGCCAGCCGGGACAGGGGGCTAAACACTGAAGCTTTCTTT. Translating it yields CASRDRGLNTEAFF.

The gene calls are TRBV5-1 and TRBJ1-2; D might be TRBD1 (6 bases). The CDR3 consists of 13 residues. Trimming cost V 4 bases and J 1 base, with 8 bases left between them. Germline V gene lookup returns CDR1 SGHRS and CDR2 YFSETQ. Written as DNA, the CDR3 is TGCGCCAGCAGCCCGGACAGTAACTATGGCTACACCTTC. Its translation is CASSPDSNYGYTF.

The V and J genes are TRBV6-4 and TRBJ2-3; tentative D call: TRBD1 (5 bases). Germline V gives CDR1 MRHNA, CDR2 SNTAGT. V was shortened by 2 bases and J by 3 bases, with 12 bases between the two germline ends. The CDR3 extends over 15 amino acids. The CDR3: CASSDVGQGTDTQYF. CDR3 sequence (DNA): TGTGCCAGCAGTGACGTTGGCCAGGGAACAGATACGCAGTATTTT.

V gene TRBV6-6 combines with J gene TRBJ2-7; TRBD2 agrees at 8 bases. The CDR3 has 14 amino acids. Germline-derived CDR1 and CDR2 are MNHNY and SVGAGI (reference sequence). V was clipped by 4 bases and J by 2 bases; unmatched bases: 4. The CDR3 reads CASSSGTRTYEQYF. CDR3 bases: TGTGCCAGCAGTTCCGGGACTAGAACCTACGAGCAGTACTTC.

The V gene is TRBV7-6, the J gene TRBJ1-6; no clear D gene. The CDR3 is 15 amino acids. Germline assignment: CDR1 SGHVS and CDR2 FNYEAQ. Deletions cut 1 base from V and 8 bases from J, with 12 bases between. DNA for the CDR3: TGTGCCAGCAGCTTAGGACCCGGGAGTGATTCACCCCTCCACTTT. Translation gives CASSLGPGSDSPLHF.

V usage is TRBV7-2 and J usage is TRBJ2-7, with 8 bases that match TRBD1. The trim removed 3 bases at V and 4 bases at J, leaving 8 bases unmatched. The germline gives CDR1 SGHTA, CDR2 FQGNSA. The CDR3 is made up of 15 amino acids. The CDR3 region is CASSFSGQVEYEQYF. CDR3 coding DNA: TGTGCCAGCAGCTTCTCGGGACAGGTCGAATACGAGCAGTACTTC.

J is TRBJ2-3 and V is TRBV27; TRBD2 agrees at 7 bases. There are 14 residues in the CDR3. Trimming removed 2 bases from V and 1 base from J; junction bases left unmatched: 0. Germline loops: CDR1 MNHEY, CDR2 SMNVEV (reference sequence). The CDR3 spells CASSLAGGTDTQYF. CDR3 sequence (DNA): TGTGCCAGCAGTTTAGCGGGAGGCACAGATACGCAGTATTTT.

Of note for this clone: At one boundary the junction diverges from the germline segment, which might be a read error. The chain has TRBV7-9 and TRBJ2-7, with 9 positions matching TRBD1. The length of the CDR3 is 16 residues. The germline V gene has CDR1 SEHNR and CDR2 FQNEAQ (reference sequence). CDR3: CSSSLDFGTGTYEQYF. CDR3 nucleotides: TGTTCCAGCAGCTTAGATTTTGGGACAGGGACCTACGAGCAGTACTTC.

The V gene is TRBV30, the J gene TRBJ1-1, with 8 bases matching TRBD1. Germline CDR1 GTSNPN, CDR2 SVGIG (reference sequence). The CDR3 contains 13 residues. V shed 1 base, J shed 4 bases, and the junction held 2 bases outside the gene matches. DNA for the CDR3: TGTGCCTGGAGTGCCACAGGGGGCACTGAAGCTTTCTTT. As protein: CAWSATGGTEAFF.

The chain is built from TRBV18 and TRBJ2-2, with D possibly being TRBD1 (6 bases). The CDR3 extends over 14 amino acids. V lost 3 bases and J lost 7, with 12 bases in between. CDR1 and CDR2 (germline): KGHSH, LQKENI. The CDR3 loop is CASSPTGRSGELFF. The CDR3 nucleotides are TGTGCCAGCTCACCGACAGGCCGGAGCGGGGAGCTGTTTTTT.

The chain has TRBV4-2 and TRBJ2-2, with a possible D match to TRBD1 (6 bases). The CDR3 is 16 residues long. Trimming removed 1 base at V and 2 bases at J, with 11 bases between. The germline gives CDR1 LGHNA, CDR2 YNFKEQ. The CDR3 is CASSQAPGQNTGELFF. In DNA, the CDR3 is TGTGCCAGCAGCCAAGCCCCGGGACAAAACACCGGGGAGCTGTTTTTT.

The chain links TRBV6-5 to TRBJ2-1, with D possibly TRBD1 on 5 matching bases. The length of the CDR3 is 15 residues. V was cut by 9 bases and J by 0 bases, with 15 bases left in between. CDR1 and CDR2 (germline): MNHEY, SVGAGI. The CDR3 spells CASRVRQSSYNEQFF. For the CDR3, the DNA is TGTGCCAGTAGGGTCCGACAGAGCTCCTACAATGAGCAGTTCTTC.

The chain combines TRBV7-8 with TRBJ1-6, with TRBD1 matching 7 bases. Unmatched junction bases numbered 10, after V lost 5 bases and J lost 6 bases. The CDR3 is 16 amino acids. CDR1 is SGHVS and CDR2 is FQNEAQ in the germline V gene. CDR3 protein: CASSQGQLTINSPLHF. The CDR3 bases are TGTGCCAGCAGCCAGGGACAGCTTACGATTAATTCACCCCTCCACTTT.

The count of this clone is one. The sample carries other DNA sequences with the same CDR3. The genes are TRBV18 and TRBJ1-2, with 11 positions matching TRBD1. Germline values: CDR1 KGHSH, CDR2 LQKENI. The CDR3 extends over 15 amino acids. The V segment lost 0 bases and the J segment 4 bases; nucleotides outside the gene matches: 1. CDR3 nucleotides: TGTGCCAGCTCACCACCGGGACAGGGGGGCTATGGCTACACCTTC. This gives the protein CASSPPGQGGYGYTF.

The chain couples TRBV7-8 to TRBJ1-5, with 9 bases identical to TRBD1. In germline, CDR1 is SGHVS, CDR2 FQNEAQ. V shed 4 bases, J shed 0 bases, and the junction held 16 bases outside the gene matches. This CDR3 has 20 residues. The DNA for the CDR3 is TGTGCCAGCAGCTCCCTTCCGGGACAGGGTAGGGGTTATAGCAATCAGCCCCAGCATTTT. This codes for CASSSLPGQGRGYSNQPQHF.

J is TRBJ1-1 and V is TRBV9, with TRBD1 matching 7 bases. The CDR3 extends over 13 amino acids. V was clipped by 5 bases and J by 5 bases; unmatched bases: 6. CDR1 and CDR2 (germline): SGDLS, YYNGEE. The CDR3 region is CASRAGGGTEAFF. CDR3 sequence (DNA): TGTGCCAGCAGGGCAGGGGGAGGTACTGAAGCTTTCTTT.

The CDR3 loop reads CASSESLSYEQYF. The DNA for the CDR3 is TGTGCCAGCAGTGAATCGCTGTCCTACGAGCAGTACTTC. The chain links TRBV2 to TRBJ2-5, with D unresolved. The J call is uncertain, as TRBJ2-7 better fits the DNA end. CDR3 length: 13 residues. Per germline, CDR1 SNHLY and CDR2 FYNNEI.

Points on this clone: One junction end does not reproduce the germline sequence, and a read error may be involved. The chain joins TRBV7-9 to TRBJ1-4; D may be TRBD1 (5 bases). Per germline, CDR1 SEHNR and CDR2 FQNEAQ (reference sequence). The CDR3 has 11 residues. DNA of the CDR3: TGTTCCAGCAGCGGATTGTGGGGGGTTGTTTTT. Amino acid sequence: CSSSGLWGVVF.